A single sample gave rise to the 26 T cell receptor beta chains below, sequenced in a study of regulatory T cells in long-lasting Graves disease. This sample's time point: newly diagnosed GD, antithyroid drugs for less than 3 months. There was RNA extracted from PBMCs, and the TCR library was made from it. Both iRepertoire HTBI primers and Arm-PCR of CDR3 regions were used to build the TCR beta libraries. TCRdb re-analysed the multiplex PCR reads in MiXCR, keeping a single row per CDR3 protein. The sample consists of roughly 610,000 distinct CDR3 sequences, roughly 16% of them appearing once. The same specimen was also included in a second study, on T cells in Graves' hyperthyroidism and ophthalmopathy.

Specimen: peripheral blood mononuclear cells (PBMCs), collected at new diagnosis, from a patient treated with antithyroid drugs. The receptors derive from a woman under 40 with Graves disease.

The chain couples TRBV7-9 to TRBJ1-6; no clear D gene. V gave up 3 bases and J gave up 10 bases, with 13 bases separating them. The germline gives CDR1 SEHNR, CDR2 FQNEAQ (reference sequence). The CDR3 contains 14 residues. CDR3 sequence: CASSFKGGNSPLHF. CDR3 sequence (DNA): TGTGCCAGCAGCTTCAAAGGAGGGAACTCACCCCTCCACTTT.

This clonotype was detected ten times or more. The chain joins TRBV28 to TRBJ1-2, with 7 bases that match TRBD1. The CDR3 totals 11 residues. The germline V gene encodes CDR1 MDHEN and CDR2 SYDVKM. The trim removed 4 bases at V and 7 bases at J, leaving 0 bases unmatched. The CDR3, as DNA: TGTGCCAGCAGTTCAGGGGGTGGCTACACCTTC. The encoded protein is CASSSGGGYTF.

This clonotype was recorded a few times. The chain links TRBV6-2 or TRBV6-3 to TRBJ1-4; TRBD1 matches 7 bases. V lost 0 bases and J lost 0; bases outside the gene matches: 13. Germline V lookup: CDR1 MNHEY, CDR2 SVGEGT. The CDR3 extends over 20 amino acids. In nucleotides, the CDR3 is TGTGCCAGCAGTTACTCGAGAGGGGGCCGACTTCCTGCAACTAATGAAAAACTGTTTTTT. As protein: CASSYSRGGRLPATNEKLFF.

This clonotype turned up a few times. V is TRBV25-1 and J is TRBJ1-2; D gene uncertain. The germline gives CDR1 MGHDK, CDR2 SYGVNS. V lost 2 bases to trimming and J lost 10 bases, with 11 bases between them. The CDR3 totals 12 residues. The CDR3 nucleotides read TGTGCCAGCAGTGAAGTGCCGGGTGACTACACCTTC. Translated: CASSEVPGDYTF.

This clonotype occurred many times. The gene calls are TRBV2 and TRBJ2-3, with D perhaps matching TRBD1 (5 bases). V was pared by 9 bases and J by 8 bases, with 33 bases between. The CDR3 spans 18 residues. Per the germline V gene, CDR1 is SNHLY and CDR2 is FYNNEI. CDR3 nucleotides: TGTGCCAGTCGTCTACTGGGGCAGATCGGTGTATCAATCGGTACGCAGTATTTT. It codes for CASRLLGQIGVSIGTQYF. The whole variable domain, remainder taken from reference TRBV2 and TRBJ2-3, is EPEVTQTPSHQVTQMGQEVILRCVPISNHLYFYWYRQILGQKVEFLVSFYNNEISEKSEIFDDQFSVERPDGSNFTLKIRSTKLEDSAMYFCASRLLGQIGVSIGTQYFGPGTRLTVL.

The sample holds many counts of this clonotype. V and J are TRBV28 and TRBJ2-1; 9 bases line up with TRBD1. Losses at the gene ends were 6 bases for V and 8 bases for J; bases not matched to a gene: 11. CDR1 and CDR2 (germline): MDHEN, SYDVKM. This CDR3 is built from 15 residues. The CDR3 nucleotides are TGTGCCAGCAGGACTTCGGGACAGGGACATTATGAGCAGTTCTTC. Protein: CASRTSGQGHYEQFF.

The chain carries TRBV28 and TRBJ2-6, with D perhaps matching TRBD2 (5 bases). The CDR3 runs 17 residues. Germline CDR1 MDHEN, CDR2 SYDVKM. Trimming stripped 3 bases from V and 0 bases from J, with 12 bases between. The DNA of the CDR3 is TGTGCCAGCAGTTTGGACTCCGACATCTCTGGGGCCAACGTCCTGACTTTC. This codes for CASSLDSDISGANVLTF.

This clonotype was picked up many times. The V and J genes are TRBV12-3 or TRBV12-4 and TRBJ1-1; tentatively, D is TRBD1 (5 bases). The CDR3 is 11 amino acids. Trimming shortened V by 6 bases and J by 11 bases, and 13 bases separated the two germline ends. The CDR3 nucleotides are TGTGCCAGCAGGGCCGGGGGGGGTGCTTTCTTT. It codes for CASRAGGGAFF.

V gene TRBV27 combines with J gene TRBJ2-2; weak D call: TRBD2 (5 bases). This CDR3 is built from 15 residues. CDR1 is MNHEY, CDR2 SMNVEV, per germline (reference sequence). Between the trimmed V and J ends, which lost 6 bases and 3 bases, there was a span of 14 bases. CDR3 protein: CASRSGEVDTGELFF. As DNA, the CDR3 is TGTGCCAGCAGATCCGGGGAAGTAGACACCGGGGAGCTGTTTTTT.

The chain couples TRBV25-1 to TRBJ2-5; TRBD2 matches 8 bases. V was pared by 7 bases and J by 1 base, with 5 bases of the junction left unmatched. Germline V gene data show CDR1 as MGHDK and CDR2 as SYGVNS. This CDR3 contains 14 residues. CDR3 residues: CASMAGGSQETQYF. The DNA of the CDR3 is TGTGCCAGCATGGCGGGAGGCTCCCAAGAGACCCAGTACTTC.

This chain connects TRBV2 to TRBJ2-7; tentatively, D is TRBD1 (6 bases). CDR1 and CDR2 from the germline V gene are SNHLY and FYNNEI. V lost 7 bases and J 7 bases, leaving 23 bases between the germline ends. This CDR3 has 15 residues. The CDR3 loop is CASILQGPIGGEQYF. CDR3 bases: TGTGCCAGCATATTACAGGGTCCGATAGGGGGTGAGCAGTACTTC.

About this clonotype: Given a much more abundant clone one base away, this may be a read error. Here the CDR3 DNA reads TGTGCCAGCAGTTTACTCACGAGTTGGACCGGGGAGCTGTCTTTT. It yields the protein CASSLLTSWTGELSF. The chain is built from TRBV27 and TRBJ2-2; tentative D call: TRBD2 (5 bases). Germline-derived CDR1 and CDR2 are MNHEY and SMNVEV (reference sequence). This CDR3 contains 15 residues.

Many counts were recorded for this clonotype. CDR3 nucleotides: TGCAGTGCTAATGGACTAGCGGGAGGGCCCGACGACGAGCAGTACTTC. Encoded protein: CSANGLAGGPDDEQYF. This chain connects TRBV20-1 to TRBJ2-7; 15 bases are shared with TRBD2. V shed 4 bases, J shed 5 bases, and the junction held 9 bases outside the gene matches. The CDR3 loop spans 16 amino acids. The germline V gene encodes CDR1 DFQATT and CDR2 SNEGSKA (reference sequence).

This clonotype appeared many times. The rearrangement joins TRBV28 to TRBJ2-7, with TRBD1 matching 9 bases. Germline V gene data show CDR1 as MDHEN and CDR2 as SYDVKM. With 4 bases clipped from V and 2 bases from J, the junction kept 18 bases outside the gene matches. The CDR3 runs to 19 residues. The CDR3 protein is CASSYIRDRVVKGPYEQYF. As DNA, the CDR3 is TGTGCCAGCAGTTACATCCGGGACAGGGTAGTGAAGGGCCCCTACGAGCAGTACTTC.

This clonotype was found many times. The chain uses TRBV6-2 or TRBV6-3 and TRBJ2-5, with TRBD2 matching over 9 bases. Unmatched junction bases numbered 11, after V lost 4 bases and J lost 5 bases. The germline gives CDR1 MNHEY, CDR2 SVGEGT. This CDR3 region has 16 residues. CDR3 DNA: TGTGCCAGCAGTTTCAGGCGGGAGGGTCCGGGGGAGACCCAGTACTTC. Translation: CASSFRREGPGETQYF.

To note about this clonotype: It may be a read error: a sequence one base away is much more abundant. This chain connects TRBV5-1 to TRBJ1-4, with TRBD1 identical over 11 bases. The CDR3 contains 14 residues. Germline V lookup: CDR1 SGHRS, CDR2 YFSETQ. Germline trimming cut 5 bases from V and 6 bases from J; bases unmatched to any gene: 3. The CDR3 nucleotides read TGCGCCAGCAGACCGGGACAGGGGGATGAAAAACTGTTTTTT. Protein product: CASRPGQGDEKLFF. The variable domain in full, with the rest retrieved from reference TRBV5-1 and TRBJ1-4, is KAGVTQTPRYLIKTRGQQVTLSCSPISGHRSVSWYQQTPGQGLQFLFEYFSETQRNKGNFPGRFSGRQFSNSRSEMNVSTLELGDSALYLCASRPGQGDEKLFFGSGTQLSVL.

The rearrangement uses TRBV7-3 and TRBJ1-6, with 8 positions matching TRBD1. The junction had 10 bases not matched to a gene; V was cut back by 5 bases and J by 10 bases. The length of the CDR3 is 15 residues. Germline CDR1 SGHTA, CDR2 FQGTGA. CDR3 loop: CASSAMGQVISPLHF. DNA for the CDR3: TGTGCCAGCAGCGCCATGGGACAGGTCATATCACCCCTCCACTTT.

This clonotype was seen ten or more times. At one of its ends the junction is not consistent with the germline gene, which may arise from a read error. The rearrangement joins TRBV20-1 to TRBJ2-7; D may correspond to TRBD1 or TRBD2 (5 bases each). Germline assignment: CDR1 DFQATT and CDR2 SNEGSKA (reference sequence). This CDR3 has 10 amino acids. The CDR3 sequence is CSAREGEQYF. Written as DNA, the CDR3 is TGCAGTGCGAGAGAGGGGGAGCAGTACTTC.

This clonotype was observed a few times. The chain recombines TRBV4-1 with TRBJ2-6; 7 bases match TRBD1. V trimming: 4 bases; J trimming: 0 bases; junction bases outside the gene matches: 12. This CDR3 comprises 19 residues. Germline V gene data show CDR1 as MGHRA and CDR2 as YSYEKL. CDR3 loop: CASSLPWGQHTSGANVLTF. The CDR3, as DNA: TGCGCCAGCAGCCTCCCATGGGGACAGCACACCTCTGGGGCCAACGTCCTGACTTTC.

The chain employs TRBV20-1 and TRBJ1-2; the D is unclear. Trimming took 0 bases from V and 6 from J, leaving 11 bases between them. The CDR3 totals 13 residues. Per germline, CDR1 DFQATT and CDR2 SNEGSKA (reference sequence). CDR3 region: CSARDRLGNGYTF. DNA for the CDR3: TGCAGTGCTAGAGATAGGTTGGGGAATGGCTACACCTTC.

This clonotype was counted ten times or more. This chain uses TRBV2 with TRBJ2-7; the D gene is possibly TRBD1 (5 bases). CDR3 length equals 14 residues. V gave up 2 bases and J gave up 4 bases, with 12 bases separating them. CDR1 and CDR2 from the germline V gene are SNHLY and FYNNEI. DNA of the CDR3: TGTGCCAGCAGTGAATTGCCAGGGATTTACGAGCAGTACTTC. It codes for CASSELPGIYEQYF. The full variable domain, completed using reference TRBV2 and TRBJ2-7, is EPEVTQTPSHQVTQMGQEVILRCVPISNHLYFYWYRQILGQKVEFLVSFYNNEISEKSEIFDDQFSVERPDGSNFTLKIRSTKLEDSAMYFCASSELPGIYEQYFGPGTRLTVT.

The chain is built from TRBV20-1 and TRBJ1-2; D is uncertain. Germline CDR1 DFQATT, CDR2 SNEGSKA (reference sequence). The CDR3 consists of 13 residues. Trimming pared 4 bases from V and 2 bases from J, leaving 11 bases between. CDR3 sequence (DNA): TGCAGTGCTATGGAACGCGTGAACTATGGCTACACCTTC. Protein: CSAMERVNYGYTF.

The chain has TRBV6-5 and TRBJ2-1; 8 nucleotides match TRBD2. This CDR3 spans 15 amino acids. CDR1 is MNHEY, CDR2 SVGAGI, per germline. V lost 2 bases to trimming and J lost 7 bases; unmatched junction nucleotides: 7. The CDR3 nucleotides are TGTGCCAGCAGTTACGGTAGTAGCGGGACTAATGAGCAGTTCTTC. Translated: CASSYGSSGTNEQFF.

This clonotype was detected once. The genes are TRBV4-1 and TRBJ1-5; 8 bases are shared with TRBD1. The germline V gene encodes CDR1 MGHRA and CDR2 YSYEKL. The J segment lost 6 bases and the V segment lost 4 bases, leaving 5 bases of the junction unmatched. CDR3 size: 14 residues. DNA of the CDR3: TGCGCCAGCAGCCTACAGGGGGGACCTCAGCCCCAGCATTTT. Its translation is CASSLQGGPQPQHF.

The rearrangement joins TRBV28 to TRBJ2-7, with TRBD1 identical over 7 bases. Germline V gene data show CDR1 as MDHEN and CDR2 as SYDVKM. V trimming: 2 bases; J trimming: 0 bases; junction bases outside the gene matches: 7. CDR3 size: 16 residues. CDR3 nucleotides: TGTGCCAGCAGTTTACTTGGACAGGTTCTCTCCTACGAGCAGTACTTC. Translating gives CASSLLGQVLSYEQYF.

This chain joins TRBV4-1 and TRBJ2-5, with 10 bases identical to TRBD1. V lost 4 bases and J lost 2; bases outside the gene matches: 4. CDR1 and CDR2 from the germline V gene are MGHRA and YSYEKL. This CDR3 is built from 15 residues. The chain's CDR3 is CASSRDRGRQETQYF. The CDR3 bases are TGCGCCAGCAGCCGAGACAGGGGGCGTCAAGAGACCCAGTACTTC.